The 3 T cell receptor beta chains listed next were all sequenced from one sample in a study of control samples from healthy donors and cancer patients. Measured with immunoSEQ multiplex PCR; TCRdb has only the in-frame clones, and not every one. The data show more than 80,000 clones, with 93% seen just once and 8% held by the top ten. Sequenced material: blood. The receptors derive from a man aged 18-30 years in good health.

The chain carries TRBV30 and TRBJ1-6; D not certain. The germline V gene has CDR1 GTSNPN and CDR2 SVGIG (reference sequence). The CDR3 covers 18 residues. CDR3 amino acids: CAYQSGKLKWGNNSPLHF. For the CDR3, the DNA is TGTGCTTATCAATCCGGCAAACTAAAATGGGGAAATAATTCACCCCTCCACTTT.

In DNA, the CDR3 is TGTGCCAGCAGCTTGGGACTCCCGAACACTGAAGCTTTCTTT. As protein: CASSLGLPNTEAFF. The chain is built from TRBV7-9 and TRBJ1-1, with D perhaps TRBD1 (5 bases). V was cut by 3 bases and J by 1 base, with 9 bases left in between. Per germline, CDR1 SEHNR and CDR2 FQNEAQ (reference sequence). This CDR3 is built from 14 residues.

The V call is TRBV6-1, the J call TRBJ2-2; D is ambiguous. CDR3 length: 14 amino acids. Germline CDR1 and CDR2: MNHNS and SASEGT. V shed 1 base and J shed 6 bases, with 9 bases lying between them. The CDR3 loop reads CASSEGLNAGELFF. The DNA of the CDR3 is TGTGCCAGCAGTGAAGGCCTGAATGCCGGGGAGCTGTTTTTT.